A selection of T cell receptor beta chains follows, all from one sample in a study of blood T cell repertoires in COVID-19. Data came from immunoSEQ multiplex PCR; TCRdb stores just in-frame clones and leaves some out. The table includes some 160,000 clones, roughly 80% detected once. Sample: PBMCs or T cells enriched from blood (not recorded which). These receptors originate from a woman in her fifties or sixties who had recovered from COVID-19. Each CDR3 is given with its conserved first and last residue. A D gene is named only where the DNA matches it firmly. Only some rows state a clone size, as once, few, many or a class for expanded clones.

v_gene	d_gene	j_gene	abundance	CDR3nt	CDR3aa
TRBV27	TRBD1	TRBJ1-4	NA	TGTGCCAGCAGTTCCGTACAGGGGAATGAAAAACTGTTTTTT	CASSSVQGNEKLFF
TRBV7-9	TRBD1	TRBJ1-2	once	TGTGCCAGCAGCATTATGACGACCGACAGGGTGAGGGGCTACACCTTC	CASSIMTTDRVRGYTF
TRBV24-1	NA	TRBJ2-3	few	TGTGCCACCAGAGGGACAACAGATACGCAGTATTTT	CATRGTTDTQYF
TRBV4-3	NA	TRBJ1-2	few	TGCGCCAGCAGCCAAGATCTTGGGCGTATCGATGGCTACACCTTC	CASSQDLGRIDGYTF
TRBV6-5	NA	TRBJ2-3	NA	TGTGCCAGCCAACCGGGGTCTAGCACAGATACGCAGTATTTT	CASQPGSSTDTQYF
TRBV19	NA	TRBJ1-1	once	TGTGCCACCTCGCCCCCCGGGAGCACTGAAGCTTTCTTT	CATSPPGSTEAFF
TRBV6-6	TRBD1	TRBJ1-5	NA	TGTGCCAGCAGTCTTTCCGGACAGGGCCCTAGCAATCAGCCCCAGCATTTT	CASSLSGQGPSNQPQHF
TRBV3-1/TRBV3-2	TRBD2	TRBJ2-3	NA	TGTGCCAGCAGCCAAACAAGACACTCGGGACTAGCGGGAGTGGGTGATACGCAGTATTTT	CASSQTRHSGLAGVGDTQYF
TRBV5-1	TRBD2	TRBJ2-2	NA	TGCGCCAGCAGCCGCCTACCGGGACTAGCGGGAGGCGATATCGGGGAGCTGTTTTTT	CASSRLPGLAGGDIGELFF
TRBV6-5	TRBD2	TRBJ2-1	NA	TGTGCCAGCAGCCCCGGACTAGCGGGAGAACCTGAGCAGTTCTTC	CASSPGLAGEPEQFF
TRBV3-1/TRBV3-2	NA	TRBJ2-1	NA	TGTGCCAGCAGGCAAGCGGTCCAATCCTACAATGAGCAGTTCTTC	CASRQAVQSYNEQFF
TRBV19	NA	TRBJ1-1	NA	TGTGCCAGTAGTGGGCCGGTAGGGAGGGTGAACACTGAAGCTTTCTTT	CASSGPVGRVNTEAFF
TRBV7-9	NA	TRBJ1-5	few	TGTGCCAGCAGCTTAGCAGGGAGGAACCAGCCCCAGCATTTT	CASSLAGRNQPQHF
TRBV28	NA	TRBJ1-2	NA	TGTGCCAGCAGTTTAGGGCTTGTCTATGGCTACACCTTC	CASSLGLVYGYTF
TRBV24-1	TRBD1	TRBJ2-1	NA	TGTGCCACCAGTGACAGGCCCGGGACAGGGCTGTTCTTC	CATSDRPGTGLFF
TRBV9	TRBD2	TRBJ2-7	NA	TGTGCCAGCAGCGTAAGCCCGGGGGGTAGCGGGTCCCAGCAGTACTTC	CASSVSPGGSGSQQYF
TRBV29-1	NA	TRBJ2-1	NA	TGCAGCGCCGCTATGAATGAGCAGTTCTTC	CSAAMNEQFF
TRBV7-2	TRBD1	TRBJ1-5	few	TGTGCCAGCAGCTCCAGCTTGGGACAGGGTCAGCCCCAGCATTTT	CASSSSLGQGQPQHF
TRBV5-4	NA	TRBJ1-6	NA	TGTGCCAGCAGCTTGGACAGGAGCGATTCACCCCTCCACTTT	CASSLDRSDSPLHF
TRBV4-3	NA	TRBJ2-3	NA	TGCGCCAGCAGCCAAGTTGGGCAGGGAAAGCAGTATTTT	CASSQVGQGKQYF
TRBV19	NA	TRBJ1-5	few	TGTGCCAGTAGTACACACAGCCGAAATCAGCCCCAGCATTTT	CASSTHSRNQPQHF
TRBV7-7	TRBD2	TRBJ2-3	once	TGTGCTAGCAGCCCAGGGACTAGCGGGAGTACTAGCACAGATACGCAGTATTTT	CASSPGTSGSTSTDTQYF
TRBV18	NA	TRBJ2-7	NA	TGTGCCAGCTCACCAGCCCAGGGTGCCAACGAGCAGTACTTC	CASSPAQGANEQYF
TRBV6-5	TRBD2	TRBJ2-2	NA	TGTGCCAGCAGGCAGACTAGCGGGACAACCGGGGAGCTGTTTTTT	CASRQTSGTTGELFF
TRBV7-3	NA	TRBJ2-7	few	TGTGCCAGCAGCATCCAAGCAGGGGCCTACGAGCAGTACTTC	CASSIQAGAYEQYF